Listed here is a single T cell receptor (beta chain). The data stem from a study of control samples from healthy donors and cancer patients. This CDR3 comprises 14 residues. The V segment lost 7 bases and the J segment 1 base; nucleotides outside the gene matches: 5. From germline, CDR1 is LNHDA and CDR2 SQIVND (reference sequence). TCRdb's copy holds only in-frame clones and misses some; the assay was immunoSEQ multiplex PCR. The data contain roughly 120,000 clones, roughly 90% of them singletons. This sequence joins TRBV19 and TRBJ1-2; 8 bases are shared with TRBD1. This TCR was recovered from a man aged 45-65 years in good health. Source material: blood. In DNA form, the CDR3 reads TGTGCCAGTACCCTGACAGGGGTTAACTATGGCTACACCTTC. It codes for CASTLTGVNYGYTF.